Below are 17 T cell receptor beta chains sequenced from a single sample in a study of long-term antiretroviral therapy in people with HIV. Sequencing used immunoSEQ v3.0 at survey level. TCRdb's table, derived via immunoSEQ multiplex PCR, lists solely in-frame clones and lacks some. The sample contains about 48,000 clones, under 90% of which appear only once. This specimen consisted of unsorted PBMCs, obtained 0.8 years after starting antiretroviral therapy. The receptors were gathered from a woman between 18 and 29 years old with HIV.

This clone was counted once. The chain employs TRBV13 and TRBJ2-5; 12 bases are a match to TRBD2. V lost 5 bases, J lost 3 bases, and 4 bases stayed unmatched. CDR1 is PRHDT and CDR2 is FYEKMQ in the germline V gene (reference sequence). This CDR3 is built from 15 residues. The CDR3 region has the DNA TGTGCCAGCAGCCCGACTAGCGGGAGAAAAGAGACCCAGTACTTC. This codes for CASSPTSGRKETQYF.

This clone has a single count. V usage is TRBV6-5 and J usage is TRBJ2-7, with D perhaps matching TRBD1 (6 bases). The CDR3 has 14 residues. V lost 7 bases, J lost 2 bases, and 15 bases lay in between. Germline V CDR1 and CDR2: MNHEY, SVGAGI. CDR3 sequence (DNA): TGTGCCAGCATGCCGGGGACATGGACCTACGAGCAGTACTTC. Protein product: CASMPGTWTYEQYF.

The chain combines TRBV9 with TRBJ2-7; D gene uncertain. The CDR3 extends over 14 amino acids. V was trimmed by 0 bases and J by 3 bases, leaving 10 bases between them. Germline V lookup: CDR1 SGDLS, CDR2 YYNGEE. CDR3 amino acids: CASSVEVGRYEQYF. CDR3 DNA: TGTGCCAGCAGCGTAGAAGTAGGACGCTACGAGCAGTACTTC.

The chain uses TRBV15 and TRBJ2-3, with unresolved D. Germline CDR1 LNHNV, CDR2 YYDKDF (reference sequence). The CDR3 is made up of 12 amino acids. V lost 0 bases and J 4 bases, leaving 2 bases between the germline ends. CDR3 sequence (DNA): TGTGCCACCAGCAGAGAGGCAGATACGCAGTATTTT. Translating gives CATSREADTQYF.

This chain uses TRBV7-9 with TRBJ2-2; 7 nucleotides align to TRBD1. J lost 2 bases, V lost 7 bases, and 7 bases had no gene match. The CDR3 has 15 amino acids. Germline CDR1 and CDR2: SEHNR and FQNEAQ (reference sequence). The CDR3 region is CASIKDRTNTGELFF. CDR3 bases: TGTGCCAGCATCAAGGACAGGACTAACACCGGGGAGCTGTTTTTT.

The rearrangement links TRBV28 to TRBJ2-5, with D possibly being TRBD2 (8 bases). Germline CDR1 reads MDHEN; CDR2 reads SYDVKM. The CDR3 runs to 16 residues. V was clipped by 8 bases and J by 5 bases, with 24 bases between them. The chain's CDR3 is CASATRQGSGGETQYF. DNA for the CDR3: TGTGCCAGCGCCACCAGACAGGGCTCGGGGGGGGAGACCCAGTACTTC.

The chain is built from TRBV7-2 and TRBJ2-3, with TRBD2 identical over 11 bases. Germline V gene sequence: CDR1 SGHTA, CDR2 FQGNSA. The CDR3 spans 15 residues. V lost 5 bases to trimming and J lost 5 bases; unmatched junction nucleotides: 6. Here the CDR3 DNA reads TGTGCCAGCAGCGGAGCTAGCGGGAGGATAGATACGCAGTATTTT. Translating it yields CASSGASGRIDTQYF.

V usage is TRBV19 and J usage is TRBJ2-3; D gene unclear. V shed 1 base and J shed 0 bases, with 11 bases lying between them. From germline, CDR1 is LNHDA and CDR2 SQIVND (reference sequence). This CDR3 is built from 16 residues. DNA of the CDR3: TGTGCCAGTAGTATAGGTTTGGGCAGAAGCACAGATACGCAGTATTTT. Translation gives CASSIGLGRSTDTQYF.

The rearrangement joins TRBV19 to TRBJ2-3; 9 bases match TRBD1. J was trimmed by 2 bases and V by 4 bases; bases with no gene match: 16. CDR1 and CDR2 (germline): LNHDA, SQIVND (reference sequence). The CDR3 length is 19 residues. The CDR3 loop reads CASSTDPYRGQWVTDTQYF. In DNA form, the CDR3 reads TGTGCCAGTAGTACCGATCCCTACAGGGGGCAATGGGTCACAGATACGCAGTATTTT.

A single count supports this clone. This sequence joins TRBV25-1 and TRBJ1-1; D uncertain. CDR3 length: 12 amino acids. Trimming shortened V by 4 bases and J by 8 bases, and 11 bases separated the two germline ends. Per germline, CDR1 MGHDK and CDR2 SYGVNS. For the CDR3, the DNA is TGTGCCAGCAGTGGTGGGGTTACCGAAGCTTTCTTT. Its protein is CASSGGVTEAFF.

This clone was recorded only once. This chain links TRBV18 with TRBJ2-3, with 13 bases that match TRBD2. With V trimmed by 4 bases and J by 5 bases, 0 bases remained unmatched. CDR1 and CDR2 (germline): KGHSH, LQKENI. The length of the CDR3 is 14 residues. This CDR3 is CASSRTSGGDTQYF. CDR3 nucleotides: TGTGCCAGCTCACGGACTAGCGGGGGAGATACGCAGTATTTT.

The rearrangement links TRBV19 to TRBJ1-5; possible D gene TRBD1, 5 bases. The V end was cut by 7 bases, the J end by 4 bases, with 17 bases between. The CDR3 extends over 15 amino acids. The V gene's germline CDR1 is LNHDA and CDR2 SQIVND (reference sequence). Here the CDR3 reads CASTQGVQPNQPQHF. CDR3 nucleotides: TGTGCCAGTACTCAGGGTGTGCAACCAAATCAGCCCCAGCATTTT.

The CDR3 reads CASSLQGGSAKNIQYF. As DNA, the CDR3 is TGTGCCAGCAGCCTACAGGGAGGGTCGGCCAAAAACATTCAGTACTTC. The V call is TRBV5-4, the J call TRBJ2-4, with a tentative D call TRBD2 (7 bases). Trimming took 4 bases from V and 1 from J, leaving 15 bases between them. The CDR3 extends over 16 amino acids. In germline, CDR1 is SGHNT, CDR2 YYREEE (reference sequence).

The gene calls are TRBV6-6 and TRBJ1-3, with no clear D. CDR1 and CDR2 (germline): MNHNY, SVGAGI (reference sequence). The CDR3 totals 16 residues. V was cut by 4 bases and J by 0 bases, with 13 bases left in between. CDR3 nucleotide sequence: TGTGCCAGCAGTTCCTTGGACCCTCGCTCTGGAAACACCATATATTTT. Translated: CASSSLDPRSGNTIYF.

The chain recombines TRBV9 with TRBJ2-2; D could derive from TRBD1 or TRBD2 (5 bases each). The CDR3 runs to 13 residues. Germline V lookup: CDR1 SGDLS, CDR2 YYNGEE. V was cut by 3 bases and J by 6 bases, with 9 bases left in between. CDR3 in amino acids: CASSAVGAGELFF. In nucleotides, the CDR3 is TGTGCCAGCAGCGCCGTGGGGGCCGGGGAGCTGTTTTTT.

This clone was counted only a few times. V and J are TRBV6-5 and TRBJ2-7, with a possible D match to TRBD2 (6 bases). CDR1 and CDR2 (germline): MNHEY, SVGAGI. This CDR3 spans 15 amino acids. The germline V and J ends were trimmed by 2 bases and 3 bases, with 14 bases remaining between them. The CDR3 sequence is CASSYDGGRSYEQYF. CDR3 bases: TGTGCCAGCAGTTACGACGGGGGTCGCAGCTACGAGCAGTACTTC.

V gene TRBV7-2 combines with J gene TRBJ1-4; 9 nucleotides agree with TRBD1. V trimming: 5 bases; J trimming: 1 base; junction bases outside the gene matches: 8. Germline lookup yields CDR1 SGHTA and CDR2 FQGNSA. The CDR3 length is 17 residues. This CDR3 reads CASSPGTGPKTNEKLFF. The CDR3 region has the DNA TGTGCCAGCAGCCCCGGGACAGGGCCCAAAACTAATGAAAAACTGTTTTTT. The full variable domain, its missing parts supplied by reference TRBV7-2 and TRBJ1-4, is GAGVSQSPSNKVTEKGKDVELRCDPISGHTALYWYRQSLGQGLEFLIYFQGNSAPDKSGLPSDRFSAERTGGSVSTLTIQRTQQEDSAVYLCASSPGTGPKTNEKLFFGSGTQLSVL.